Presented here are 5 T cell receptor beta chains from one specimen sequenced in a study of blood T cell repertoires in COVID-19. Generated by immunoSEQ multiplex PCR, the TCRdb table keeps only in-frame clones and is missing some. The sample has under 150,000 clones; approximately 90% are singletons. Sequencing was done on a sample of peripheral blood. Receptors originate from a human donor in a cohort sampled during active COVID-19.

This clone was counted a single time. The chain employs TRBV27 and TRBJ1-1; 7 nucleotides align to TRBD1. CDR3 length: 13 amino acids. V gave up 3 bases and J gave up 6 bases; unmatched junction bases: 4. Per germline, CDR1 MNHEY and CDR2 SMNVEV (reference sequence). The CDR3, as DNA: TGTGCCAGCAGTTTCTACGACAGGGCTGAAGCTTTCTTT. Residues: CASSFYDRAEAFF.

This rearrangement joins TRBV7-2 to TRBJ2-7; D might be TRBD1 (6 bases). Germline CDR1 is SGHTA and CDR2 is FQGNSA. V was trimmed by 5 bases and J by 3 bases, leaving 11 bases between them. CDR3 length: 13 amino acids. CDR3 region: CASSQQGGYEQYF. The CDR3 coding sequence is TGTGCCAGCAGCCAACAGGGTGGCTACGAGCAGTACTTC.

The CDR3 spells CATTWTSSYNEQFF. The CDR3, as DNA: TGTGCCACCACGTGGACTAGCTCCTACAATGAGCAGTTCTTC. The chain carries TRBV2 and TRBJ2-1; 7 nucleotides match TRBD2. Per germline, CDR1 SNHLY and CDR2 FYNNEI. CDR3 length: 14 amino acids. The V segment lost 10 bases and the J segment 0 bases; nucleotides outside the gene matches: 6.

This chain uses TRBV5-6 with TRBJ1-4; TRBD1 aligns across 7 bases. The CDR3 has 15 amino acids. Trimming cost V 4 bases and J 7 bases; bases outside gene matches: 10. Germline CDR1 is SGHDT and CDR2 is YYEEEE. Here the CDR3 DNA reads TGTGCCAGCAGCGCCTCACGACAGGGAGGTGAAAAACTGTTTTTT. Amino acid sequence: CASSASRQGGEKLFF.

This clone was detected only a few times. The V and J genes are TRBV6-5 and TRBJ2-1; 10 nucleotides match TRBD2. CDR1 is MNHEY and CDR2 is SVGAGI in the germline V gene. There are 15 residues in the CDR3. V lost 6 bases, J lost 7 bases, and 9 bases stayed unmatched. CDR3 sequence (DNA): TGTGCCAGCAGCCCGGGTAGCGGGAGGAGTAATGAGCAGTTCTTC. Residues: CASSPGSGRSNEQFF.